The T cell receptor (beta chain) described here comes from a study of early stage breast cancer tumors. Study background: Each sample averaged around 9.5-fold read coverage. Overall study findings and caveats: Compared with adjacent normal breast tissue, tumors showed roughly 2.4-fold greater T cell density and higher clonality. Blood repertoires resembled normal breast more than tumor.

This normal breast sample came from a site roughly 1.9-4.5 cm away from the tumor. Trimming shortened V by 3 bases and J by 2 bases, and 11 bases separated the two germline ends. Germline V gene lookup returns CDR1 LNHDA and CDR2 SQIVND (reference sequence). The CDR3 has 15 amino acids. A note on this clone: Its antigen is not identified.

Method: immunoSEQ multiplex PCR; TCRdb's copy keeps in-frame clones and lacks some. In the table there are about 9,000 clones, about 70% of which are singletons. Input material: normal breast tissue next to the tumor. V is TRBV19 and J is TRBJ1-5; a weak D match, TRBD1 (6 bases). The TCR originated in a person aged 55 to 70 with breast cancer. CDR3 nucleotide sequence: TGTGCCAGTAGTATGGGGGCGGGGGGCAATCAGCCCCAGCATTTT. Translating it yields CASSMGAGGNQPQHF.